One T cell receptor beta chain is described in this entry. Its antigen is still unknown. The input lacks base qualities; no much larger clone sits a single base away. Other DNA sequences in the same sample also yield this CDR3. This record comes from a study of shared clonotypes between healthy human individuals (dated by TCRdb to about 2020). At the level of the whole study: The cohort included three men and a couple of women between 18 and 49 years of age. For each donor, CD4 naive and CD4 memory were each run on three plates, CD8 naive on two plates, and CD8 memory on one plate. To estimate repertoire size and how much clonotype sharing occurs between individuals, the study deeply sequenced the blood TCR repertoires of several healthy adults. To increase sequencing depth and limit assay-specific biases, different laboratories used diverse techniques to prepare libraries and sequence TCR repertoires. Leukapheresis yielded between about 0.94 and 9 billion PBMCs per donor.

Here is what the overall study found, with its caveats: Because the study included a small number of donors, the genetic and exposure-history diversity represented was limited. When a handful of donors were compared, the shared fraction of clonotypes was 5% to 6.5% for naive CD4, roughly 3.4% for naive CD8, about 2.5% for memory CD4, and approximately 0.4% for memory CD8. Higher generation probabilities were observed for clonotypes shared by all four sorted-subset donors than for non-shared clonotypes. Only blood was sampled, and tissue TCR repertoires likely differ from those in blood. Based on pairwise subsampling, the degree of clonotype sharing among donors was expected to be affected by sequencing depth. Even with the large sequencing depth, rarefaction of the sorted-subset datasets indicated that sequencing was incomplete. Estimated clonotype richness was generally larger for naive than for memory subsets.

Using the deep immunoSEQ assay, TCR CDR3 regions were amplified from genomic DNA by multiplex PCR. Extracted genomic DNA from each cell subset was spread evenly across all wells of several immunoSEQ 96-well plates, with each plate serving as a replicate. For sorted subsets, roughly 200 ng genomic DNA, equal to about 30,000 T cell genomes, was loaded into each replicate PCR. The purified libraries were quantified using a Qubit 3.0 fluorometer, sized with a Bioanalyzer 2100, and then quantified again using the KAPA Library Quantification kit. Every immunoSEQ 96-well plate was sequenced on a separate single-read 150-cycle Illumina NextSeq 550 flow cell. In the original analysis: Because the immunoSEQ output held only junctional sequences and lacked quality scores, the filtering could not match the filtering applied to full-length reads. To assign V/J genes and CDR3, sequences were annotated against IMGT germline references using PyIR, a Python wrapper for IgBLAST v1.9. Reads with weak V/J assignments (E-value above 1e-6), missing CDR3, stop codons, out-of-frame junctions, or ambiguous translated residues were removed. V3J clonotypes were defined as sequences sharing an identical inferred V gene, J gene, and CDR3 amino acid sequence. The percentage overlap between two repertoires was calculated by dividing the number of shared unique clonotypes by the size of the smaller repertoire. Three approaches were used to assess repertoire richness: RTK rarefaction, the Chao1 estimator, and Recon v2.1 estimates of unobserved clonotypes. OLGA was used to compute generation probabilities for all TCRbeta clonotypes that the gDNA method yielded from a handful of donors. TCRdb limited this immuneACCESS table to in-frame rearrangements with V and J called. A share of clones is missing; checked studies link under half to unresolved V genes, and the rest is unexplained. V and J calls and clone size are as listed in that table; D and trimming were resolved from the DNA. The sample table contains roughly 2 million clones; only one count was recorded for about 95% of them. The ten largest clonotypes hold under 0.15% of the sample.

The donors were healthy, HIV-negative adults with no recently reported acute infections or vaccinations. Every donor was a Caucasian adult living in Nashville, Tennessee, USA. CD4+ T cells were enriched by magnetic negative selection; naive cells were then positively selected on CD45RA, and the negative fraction formed the memory subset. Blood was collected by leukapheresis, and PBMCs were isolated by Ficoll-Histopaque density gradient centrifugation and then cryopreserved in liquid nitrogen vapor phase. Analytical flow cytometry was used to check the purity and quantity of each magnetically sorted T cell population. From each sorted fraction, genomic DNA was isolated and quantified by UV absorbance on a Nanodrop 2000c. V ends up 6 bases short and J 0 bases short, with an unmatched junction base count of 4. The CDR3 runs 15 residues from the cysteine to the phenylalanine. Only the CDR3 DNA stays, 45 bases, in frame from base 1. Taken from the germline V gene, the CDR1 and CDR2 loops are MGHDK and SYGVNS.

The sample consisted of naive CD4+ T cells sorted from blood. The cell subset or site label corresponds to: CD45RA+ positively selected. The chain is made from TRBV25-1 and TRBJ1-4; 7 central nucleotides agree with TRBD1. The origin of this receptor is a young man in good health. Read as DNA, the sequence is TGTGCCAGCAGCGAAACAGGGGCAACTAATGAAAAACTGTTTTTT. It codes for CASSETGATNEKLFF.